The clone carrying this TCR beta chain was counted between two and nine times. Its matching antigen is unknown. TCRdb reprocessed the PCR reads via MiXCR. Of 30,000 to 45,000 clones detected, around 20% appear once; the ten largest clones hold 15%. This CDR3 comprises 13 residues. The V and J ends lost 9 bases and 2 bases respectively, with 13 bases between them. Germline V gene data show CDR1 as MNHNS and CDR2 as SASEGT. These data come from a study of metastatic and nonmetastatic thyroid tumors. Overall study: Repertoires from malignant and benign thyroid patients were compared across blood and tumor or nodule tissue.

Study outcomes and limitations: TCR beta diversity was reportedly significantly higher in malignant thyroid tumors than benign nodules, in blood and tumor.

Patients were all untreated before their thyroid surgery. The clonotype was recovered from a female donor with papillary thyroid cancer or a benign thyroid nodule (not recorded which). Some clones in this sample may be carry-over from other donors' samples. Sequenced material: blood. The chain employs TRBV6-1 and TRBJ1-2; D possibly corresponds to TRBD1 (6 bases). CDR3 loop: CARDRTRNYGYTF. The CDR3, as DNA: TGTGCCAGAGACAGGACCAGAAACTATGGCTACACCTTC.